This TCR beta chain was recovered during a study of blood T cell repertoires in COVID-19 (dated by TCRdb to the early 2020s). In the study overall: The collaborator samples originated in the United States, Italy and Spain and spanned the acute and convalescent phases of COVID-19. The prospective study material was composed of cDNA or gDNA derived from T cells, B-cell-depleted T cells, or PBMCs. Subjects who had been exposed to COVID-19, were actively infected with it, or had recovered from it provided the deeply sampled blood TCRbeta repertoires that made up the dataset. A freely available public database, intended as a resource for researchers studying the immune response to SARS-CoV-2, is where the repertoires were released. The samples were drawn from the first 160 participants of the ongoing ImmuneRACE study and from 1,200 or so subjects provided by 6 global collaborators. The sample metadata nearly always contained a de-identified subject ID, COVID-19 status, age in years and sex. Where HLA class I and class II types were available, the types were taken from metadata supplied by the sample provider, not from assay-based typing. Overall study results and their limits: Clinical and demographic metadata were provided uncurated, with the amount varying by source and participant.

The CDR1 and CDR2 encoded by the germline V gene are SGHTA and FQGTGA. Its CDR3 holds 16 amino acids, cysteine through phenylalanine. The entry retains the CDR3 DNA only, 48 bases that are in frame from base 1. V is reduced by 6 bases and J by 1 base, leaving a spacing of 15 bases between them. Remarks on this clone: The antigen it recognizes is unknown. Qualities for individual bases were not recorded, and no much larger clone is one base off.

The collaborating institutions used their own protocols to collect whole blood in K2EDTA tubes. For TCRbeta analysis, collaborators shipped samples in one of three forms: frozen whole blood, isolated PBMCs, or DNA extracted from either of those sample types. TCRbeta CDR3 regions were amplified from genomic DNA using the immunoSEQ Assay, a bias-controlled multiplex PCR. The authors' analysis ran thus. Within the assay, amplification of reference gene primers was used to estimate how many nucleated cells each sample contained. To quantify the absolute abundance of each unique TCRbeta CDR3 rearrangement, sequence reads were collapsed and filtered. Productive Simpson clonality was computed per sample as the square root of Simpson's diversity index over productive rearrangements. Imported from immuneACCESS, the table was reduced by TCRdb to in-frame sequences with V and J called. These copies leave out some clones; in studies compared against another copy, an unresolved V gene accounts for under half, and the cause of the remainder is not known. That table is the source of V, J and clone size, and D and trimming were worked out from the DNA. A total of 250,000 to 300,000 clones appear in this sample, 81% of them only once. The ten largest clonotypes hold 2.5% to 3% of the sample.

The sample comprised peripheral blood. The chain is assembled from TRBV7-3 and TRBJ2-2; the D gene is unclear. The sequence came from a woman aged 55 to 70 with active or convalescent COVID-19. The nucleotide sequence is given as TGTGCCAGCAGTTCCCGAGGAACCGGGAACACCGGGGAGCTGTTTTTT. Translation gives CASSSRGTGNTGELFF. With the portions outside the CDR3 filled from the reference TRBV7-3 and TRBJ2-2 genes, the complete variable region becomes GAGVSQTPSNKVTEKGKYVELRCDPISGHTALYWYRQSLGQGPEFLIYFQGTGAADDSGLPNDRFFAVRPEGSVSTLKIQRTERGDSAVYLCASSSRGTGNTGELFFGEGSRLTVL.